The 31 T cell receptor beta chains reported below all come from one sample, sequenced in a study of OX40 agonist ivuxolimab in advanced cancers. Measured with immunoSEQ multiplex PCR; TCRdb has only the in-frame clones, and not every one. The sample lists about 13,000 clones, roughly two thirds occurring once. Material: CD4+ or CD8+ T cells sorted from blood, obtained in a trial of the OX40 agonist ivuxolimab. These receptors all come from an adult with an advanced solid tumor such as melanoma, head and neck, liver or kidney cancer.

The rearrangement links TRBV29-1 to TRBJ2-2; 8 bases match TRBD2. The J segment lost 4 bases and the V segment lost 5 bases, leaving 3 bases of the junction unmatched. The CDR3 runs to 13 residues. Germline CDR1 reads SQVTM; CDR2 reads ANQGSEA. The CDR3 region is CSVTSGGTGELFF. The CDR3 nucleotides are TGCAGCGTTACGAGCGGGGGCACCGGGGAGCTGTTTTTT.

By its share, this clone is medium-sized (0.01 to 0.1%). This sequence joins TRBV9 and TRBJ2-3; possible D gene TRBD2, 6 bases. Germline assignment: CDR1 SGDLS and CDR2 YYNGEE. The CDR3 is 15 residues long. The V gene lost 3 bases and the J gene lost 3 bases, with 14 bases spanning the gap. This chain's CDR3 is CASSGPSAGTDTQYF. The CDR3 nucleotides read TGTGCCAGCAGCGGCCCCTCCGCGGGGACAGATACGCAGTATTTT.

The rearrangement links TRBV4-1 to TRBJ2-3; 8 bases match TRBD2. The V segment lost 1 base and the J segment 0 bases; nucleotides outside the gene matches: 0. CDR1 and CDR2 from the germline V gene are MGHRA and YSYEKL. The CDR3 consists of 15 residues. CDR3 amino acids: CASSQVAGSTDTQYF. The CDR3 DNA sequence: TGCGCCAGCAGCCAAGTAGCGGGGAGCACAGATACGCAGTATTTT.

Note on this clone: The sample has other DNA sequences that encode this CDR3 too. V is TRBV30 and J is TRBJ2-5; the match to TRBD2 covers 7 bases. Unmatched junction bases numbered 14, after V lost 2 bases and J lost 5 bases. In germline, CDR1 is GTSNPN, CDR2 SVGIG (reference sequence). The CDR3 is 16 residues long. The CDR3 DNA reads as TGTGCCTGGAGTCCTCCAGCGGGGCTACTTCCGGAGACCCAGTACTTC. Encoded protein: CAWSPPAGLLPETQYF.

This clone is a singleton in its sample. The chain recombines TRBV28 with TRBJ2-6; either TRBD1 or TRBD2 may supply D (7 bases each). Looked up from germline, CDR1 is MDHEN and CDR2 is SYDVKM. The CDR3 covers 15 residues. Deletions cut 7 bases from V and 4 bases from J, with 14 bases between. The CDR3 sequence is CASNPGGVGANVLTF. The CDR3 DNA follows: TGTGCCAGCAACCCAGGGGGGGTCGGGGCCAACGTCCTGACTTTC.

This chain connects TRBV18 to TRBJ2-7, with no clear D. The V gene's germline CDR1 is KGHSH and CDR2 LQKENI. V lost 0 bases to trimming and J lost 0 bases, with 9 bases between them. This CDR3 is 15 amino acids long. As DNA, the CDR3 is TGTGCCAGCTCACCACCTAGCTTAGGCTCCTACGAGCAGTACTTC. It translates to CASSPPSLGSYEQYF.

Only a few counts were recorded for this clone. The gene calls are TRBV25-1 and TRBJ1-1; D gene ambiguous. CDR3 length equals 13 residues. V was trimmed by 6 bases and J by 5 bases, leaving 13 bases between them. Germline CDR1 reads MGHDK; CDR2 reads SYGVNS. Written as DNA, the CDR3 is TGTGCCAGCAGCGCCCTGGGGTATACTGAAGCTTTCTTT. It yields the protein CASSALGYTEAFF.

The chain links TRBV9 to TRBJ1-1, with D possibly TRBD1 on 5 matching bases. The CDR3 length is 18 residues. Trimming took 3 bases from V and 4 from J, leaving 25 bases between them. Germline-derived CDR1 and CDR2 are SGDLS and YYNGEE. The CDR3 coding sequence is TGTGCCAGCAGCGCCGGGACGGCCCCGGAGGCCAGACGCACTGAAGCTTTCTTT. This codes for CASSAGTAPEARRTEAFF.

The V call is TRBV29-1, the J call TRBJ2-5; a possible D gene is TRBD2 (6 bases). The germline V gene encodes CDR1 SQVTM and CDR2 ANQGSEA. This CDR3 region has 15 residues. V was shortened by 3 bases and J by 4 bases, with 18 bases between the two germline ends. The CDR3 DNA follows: TGCAGCGTTGAGGGTTACCGGGAGCAGCGAGAGACCCAGTACTTC. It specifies CSVEGYREQRETQYF.

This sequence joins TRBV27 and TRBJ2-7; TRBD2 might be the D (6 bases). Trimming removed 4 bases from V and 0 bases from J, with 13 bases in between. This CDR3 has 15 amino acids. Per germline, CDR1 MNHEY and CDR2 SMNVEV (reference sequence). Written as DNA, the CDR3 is TGTGCCAGCAGTTATCTCGGGAGCGCCTCCTACGAGCAGTACTTC. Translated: CASSYLGSASYEQYF.

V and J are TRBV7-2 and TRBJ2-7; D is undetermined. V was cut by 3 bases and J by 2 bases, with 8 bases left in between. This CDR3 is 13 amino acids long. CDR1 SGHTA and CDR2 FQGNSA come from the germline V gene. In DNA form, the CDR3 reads TGTGCCAGCAGCTTTAACCCGACCTACGAGCAGTACTTC. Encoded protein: CASSFNPTYEQYF. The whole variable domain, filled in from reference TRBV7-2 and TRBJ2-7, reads GAGVSQSPSNKVTEKGKDVELRCDPISGHTALYWYRQSLGQGLEFLIYFQGNSAPDKSGLPSDRFSAERTGGSVSTLTIQRTQQEDSAVYLCASSFNPTYEQYFGPGTRLTVT.

CDR3 loop: CAREGRRYGYTF. The CDR3 nucleotides are TGTGCCAGGGAGGGAAGGAGATATGGCTACACCTTC. The chain has TRBV2 and TRBJ1-2, with D hard to call. Trimming took 9 bases from V and 5 from J, leaving 13 bases between them. The CDR3 is 12 amino acids. The germline V gene has CDR1 SNHLY and CDR2 FYNNEI.

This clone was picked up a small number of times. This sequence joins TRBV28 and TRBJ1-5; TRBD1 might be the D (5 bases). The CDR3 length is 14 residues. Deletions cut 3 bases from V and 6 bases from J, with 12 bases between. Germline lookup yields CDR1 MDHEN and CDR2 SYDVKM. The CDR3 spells CASSFIGAGQPQHF. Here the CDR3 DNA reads TGTGCCAGCAGTTTCATAGGGGCCGGTCAGCCCCAGCATTTT.

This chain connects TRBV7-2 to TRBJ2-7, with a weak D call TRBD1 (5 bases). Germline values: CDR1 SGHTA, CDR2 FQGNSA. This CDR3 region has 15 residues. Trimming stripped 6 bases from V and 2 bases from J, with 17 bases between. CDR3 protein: CASSFGHYGPYEQYF. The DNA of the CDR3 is TGTGCCAGCAGTTTTGGACATTATGGGCCCTACGAGCAGTACTTC. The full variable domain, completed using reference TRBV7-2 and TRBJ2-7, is GAGVSQSPSNKVTEKGKDVELRCDPISGHTALYWYRQSLGQGLEFLIYFQGNSAPDKSGLPSDRFSAERTGGSVSTLTIQRTQQEDSAVYLCASSFGHYGPYEQYFGPGTRLTVT.

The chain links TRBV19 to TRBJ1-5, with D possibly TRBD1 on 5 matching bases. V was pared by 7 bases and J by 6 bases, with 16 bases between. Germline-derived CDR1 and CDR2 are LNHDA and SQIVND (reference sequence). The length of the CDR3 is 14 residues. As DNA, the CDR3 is TGTGCCAGTACCACGACAGAAACTGTTCAGCCCCAGCATTTT. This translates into CASTTTETVQPQHF.

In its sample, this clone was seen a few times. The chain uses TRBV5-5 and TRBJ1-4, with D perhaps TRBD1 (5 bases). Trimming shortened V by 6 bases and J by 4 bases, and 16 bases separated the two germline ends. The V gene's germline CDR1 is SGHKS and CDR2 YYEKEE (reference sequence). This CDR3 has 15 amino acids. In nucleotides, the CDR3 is TGTGCCAGCACCCCGTGGGGCGTCGATAATGAAAAACTGTTTTTT. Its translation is CASTPWGVDNEKLFF.

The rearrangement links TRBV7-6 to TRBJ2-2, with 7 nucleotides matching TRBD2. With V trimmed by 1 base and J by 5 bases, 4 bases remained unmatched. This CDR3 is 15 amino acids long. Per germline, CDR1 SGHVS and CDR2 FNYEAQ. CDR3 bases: TGTGCCAGCAGCTTAGGGGGAGGGCCGACCGGGGAGCTGTTTTTT. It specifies CASSLGGGPTGELFF.

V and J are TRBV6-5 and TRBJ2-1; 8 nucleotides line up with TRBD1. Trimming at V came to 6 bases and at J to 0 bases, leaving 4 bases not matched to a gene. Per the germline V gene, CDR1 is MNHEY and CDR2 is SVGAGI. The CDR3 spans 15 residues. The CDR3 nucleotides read TGTGCCAGCAGGAACGGACAGGGCTCCTACAATGAGCAGTTCTTC. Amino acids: CASRNGQGSYNEQFF.

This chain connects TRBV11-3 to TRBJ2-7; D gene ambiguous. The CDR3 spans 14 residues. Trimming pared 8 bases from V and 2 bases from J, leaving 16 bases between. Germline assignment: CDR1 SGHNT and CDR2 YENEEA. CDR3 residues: CASVGRPRTYEQYF. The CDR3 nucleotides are TGTGCCAGCGTTGGAAGGCCGAGGACCTACGAGCAGTACTTC.

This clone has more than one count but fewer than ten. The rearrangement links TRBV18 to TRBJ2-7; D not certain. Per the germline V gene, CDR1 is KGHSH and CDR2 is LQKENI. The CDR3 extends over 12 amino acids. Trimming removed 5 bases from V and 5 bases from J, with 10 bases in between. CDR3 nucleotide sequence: TGTGCCAGCTCAGACCCCTGGGACGAGCAGTACTTC. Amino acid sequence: CASSDPWDEQYF.

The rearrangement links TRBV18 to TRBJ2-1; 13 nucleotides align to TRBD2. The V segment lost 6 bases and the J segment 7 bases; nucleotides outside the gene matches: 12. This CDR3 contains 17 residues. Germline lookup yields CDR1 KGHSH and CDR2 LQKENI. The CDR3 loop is CASSGTSGGAGKNEQFF. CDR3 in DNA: TGTGCCAGCTCGGGTACTAGCGGGGGGGCCGGAAAAAATGAGCAGTTCTTC.

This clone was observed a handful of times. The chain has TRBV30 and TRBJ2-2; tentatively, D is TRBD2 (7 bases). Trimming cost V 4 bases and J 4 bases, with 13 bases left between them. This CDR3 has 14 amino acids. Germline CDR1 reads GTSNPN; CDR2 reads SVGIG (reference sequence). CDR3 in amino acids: CAWTLGGPTGELFF. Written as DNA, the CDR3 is TGTGCCTGGACTCTCGGGGGGCCCACCGGGGAGCTGTTTTTT.

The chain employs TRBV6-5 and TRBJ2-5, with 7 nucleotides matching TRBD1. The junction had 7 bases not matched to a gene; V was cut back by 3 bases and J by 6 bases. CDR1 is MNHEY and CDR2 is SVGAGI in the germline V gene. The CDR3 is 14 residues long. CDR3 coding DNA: TGTGCCAGCAGTTATGGACAGGCGACGCAGACCCAGTACTTC. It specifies CASSYGQATQTQYF.

The CDR3 nucleotides are TGTGCCAGCAGCTCCGCGGGCCACGAAAAACTGTTTTTT. This translates into CASSSAGHEKLFF. The chain joins TRBV7-9 to TRBJ1-4; D is ambiguous. V lost 4 bases and J lost 8, with 11 bases in between. The CDR3 extends over 13 amino acids. Looked up from germline, CDR1 is SEHNR and CDR2 is FQNEAQ (reference sequence).

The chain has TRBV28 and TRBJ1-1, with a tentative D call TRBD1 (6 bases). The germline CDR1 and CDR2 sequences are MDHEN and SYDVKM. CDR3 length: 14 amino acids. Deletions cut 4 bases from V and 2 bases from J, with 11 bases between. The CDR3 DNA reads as TGTGCCAGCAGTTCAGACAGGACCAACACTGAAGCTTTCTTT. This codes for CASSSDRTNTEAFF.

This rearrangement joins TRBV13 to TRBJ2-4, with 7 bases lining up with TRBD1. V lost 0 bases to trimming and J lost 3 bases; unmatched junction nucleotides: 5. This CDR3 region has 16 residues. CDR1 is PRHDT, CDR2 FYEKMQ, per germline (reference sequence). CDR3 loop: CASSLGQGLVKNIQYF. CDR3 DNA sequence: TGTGCCAGCAGCTTAGGACAGGGGTTGGTCAAAAACATTCAGTACTTC.

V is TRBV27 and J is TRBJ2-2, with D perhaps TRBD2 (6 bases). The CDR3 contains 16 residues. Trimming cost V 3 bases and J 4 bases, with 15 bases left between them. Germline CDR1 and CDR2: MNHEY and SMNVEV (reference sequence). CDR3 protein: CASSFSSGSFTGELFF. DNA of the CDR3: TGTGCCAGCAGTTTTTCGTCCGGGAGCTTCACCGGGGAGCTGTTTTTT.

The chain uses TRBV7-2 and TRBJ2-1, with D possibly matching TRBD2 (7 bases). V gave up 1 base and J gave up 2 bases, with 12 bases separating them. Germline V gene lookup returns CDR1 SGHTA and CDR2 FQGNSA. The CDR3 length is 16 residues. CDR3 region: CASSLGWGGPYNEQFF. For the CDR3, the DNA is TGTGCCAGCAGCTTAGGCTGGGGGGGGCCCTACAATGAGCAGTTCTTC.

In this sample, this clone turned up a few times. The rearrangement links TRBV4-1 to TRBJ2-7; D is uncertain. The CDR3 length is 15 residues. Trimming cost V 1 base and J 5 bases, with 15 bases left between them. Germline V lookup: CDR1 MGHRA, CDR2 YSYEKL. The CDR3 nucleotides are TGCGCCAGCAGCCAAGTGGTCGCATCTCGTAACGAGCAGTACTTC. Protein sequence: CASSQVVASRNEQYF.

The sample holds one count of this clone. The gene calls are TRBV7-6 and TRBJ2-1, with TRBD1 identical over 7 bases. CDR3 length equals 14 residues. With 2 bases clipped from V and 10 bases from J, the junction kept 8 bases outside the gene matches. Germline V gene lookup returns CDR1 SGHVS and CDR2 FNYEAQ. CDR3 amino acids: CASSLYLTGNEQFF. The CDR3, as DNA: TGTGCCAGCAGCTTATATTTGACAGGGAACGAGCAGTTCTTC.

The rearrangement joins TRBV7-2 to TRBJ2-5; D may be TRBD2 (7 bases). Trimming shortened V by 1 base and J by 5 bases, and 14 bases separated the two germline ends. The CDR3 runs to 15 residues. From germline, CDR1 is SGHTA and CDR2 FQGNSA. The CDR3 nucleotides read TGTGCCAGCAGCTTAGTGGTACAGGGAGGGGAGACCCAGTACTTC. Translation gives CASSLVVQGGETQYF. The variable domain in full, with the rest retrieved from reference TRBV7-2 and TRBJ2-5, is GAGVSQSPSNKVTEKGKDVELRCDPISGHTALYWYRQSLGQGLEFLIYFQGNSAPDKSGLPSDRFSAERTGGSVSTLTIQRTQQEDSAVYLCASSLVVQGGETQYFGPGTRLLVL.